What follows is one T cell receptor beta chain and its context. Antigen unknown. The germline V gene has CDR1 SGHNT and CDR2 YYREEE (reference sequence). There are 13 residues in the CDR3. The junction had 6 bases not matched to a gene; V was cut back by 10 bases and J by 3 bases. Using immunoSEQ multiplex PCR, the repertoire was profiled, and TCRdb retains in-frame clones only, with some absent. The data hold 1,100,000 or so clones, with around three quarters observed a single time. These data belong to a study of shared clonotypes between healthy human individuals. Study details: CD4 naive cells filled three plates per donor, CD4 memory three, CD8 naive two and CD8 memory one.

Overall study results and limits: The genetic and exposure-history diversity represented was limited by few donors. About 5.2% was the fraction of naive CD4 clonotypes found shared across a handful of donors.

The sample taken for sequencing was memory CD4+ T cells from PBMCs. The subset: CD45RA-negative fraction. The rearrangement links TRBV5-4 to TRBJ2-3; 9 positions agree with TRBD1. The sequence was obtained from a young man in good health. Some clones in this sample may be carry-over from other donors' samples. CDR3: CASRGTGTDTQYF. DNA of the CDR3: TGTGCCTCTAGGGGGACAGGGACAGATACGCAGTATTTT.